A single sample gave rise to the 3 T cell receptor beta chains below, sequenced in a study of OX40 agonist ivuxolimab in advanced cancers. Clones were sequenced by immunoSEQ multiplex PCR, and TCRdb holds only the in-frame ones, with some missing. The sample carries approximately 47,000 clones, roughly 89% recorded once. The sample consisted of CD4+ or CD8+ T cells sorted from blood, taken in a trial of the OX40 agonist ivuxolimab. The receptors derive from an adult with an advanced solid tumor such as melanoma, head and neck, liver or kidney cancer.

This clone was detected only once. This rearrangement joins TRBV30 to TRBJ2-7; a possible D gene is TRBD1 (5 bases). The V end lost 4 bases, the J end lost 1 base, and 8 bases lay between the germline ends. This CDR3 contains 12 residues. The V gene's germline CDR1 is GTSNPN and CDR2 SVGIG (reference sequence). CDR3: CAWKTESYEQYF. The CDR3 nucleotides read TGTGCCTGGAAGACAGAGTCCTACGAGCAGTACTTC. The entire variable domain, with the rest obtained from reference TRBV30 and TRBJ2-7, is as follows: SQTIHQWPATLVQPVGSPLSLECTVEGTSNPNLYWYRQAAGRGLQLLFYSVGIGQISSEVPQNLSASRPQDRQFILSSKKLLLSDSGFYLCAWKTESYEQYFGPGTRLTVT.

The chain carries TRBV5-6 and TRBJ1-2; D ambiguous. Germline V gene sequence: CDR1 SGHDT, CDR2 YYEEEE. V lost 0 bases to trimming and J lost 8 bases, with 14 bases between them. The CDR3 is 14 amino acids. For the CDR3, the DNA is TGTGCCAGCAGCTTGGGGACGGGCCCGGGAGGCTACACCTTC. Translated: CASSLGTGPGGYTF. The whole variable domain, remainder taken from reference TRBV5-6 and TRBJ1-2, is DAGVTQSPTHLIKTRGQQVTLRCSPKSGHDTVSWYQQALGQGPQFIFQYYEEEERQRGNFPDRFSGHQFPNYSSELNVNALLLGDSALYLCASSLGTGPGGYTFGSGTRLTVV.

The rearrangement links TRBV5-4 to TRBJ2-1; TRBD2 agrees at 9 bases. The CDR3 sequence is 13 residues long. Per the germline V gene, CDR1 is SGHNT and CDR2 is YYREEE (reference sequence). The trim removed 1 base at V and 7 bases at J, leaving 0 bases unmatched. CDR3 residues: CASSLTSGNEQFF. For the CDR3, the DNA is TGTGCCAGCAGCTTGACTAGCGGGAATGAGCAGTTCTTC.